The 17 T cell receptor beta chains below come from one sample, sequenced in a study of T cells in Graves' hyperthyroidism and ophthalmopathy. Amplification targeted TCR beta CDR3 regions from RNA transcripts. The HTBI primer set served for first-round RT-PCR of the TCR CDR3. TCRdb re-called the multiplex PCR reads through MiXCR, storing one row per CDR3 protein. The repertoire holds 250,000 or so distinct CDR3 sequences, with about 16% as singletons. Sequencing was performed on blood. These receptor sequences come from a woman between 18 and 29 years old with Graves' ophthalmopathy.

Many counts were recorded for this clonotype. The chain recombines TRBV19 with TRBJ2-1; D might be TRBD2 (7 bases). The CDR3 is 16 amino acids. CDR1 LNHDA and CDR2 SQIVND come from the germline V gene (reference sequence). The ends were cut back, 3 bases at V and 7 bases at J, with 19 bases in the middle. CDR3 residues: CASSIGGGPAGNEQFF. CDR3 coding DNA: TGTGCCAGTAGTATCGGCGGGGGCCCCGCGGGTAATGAGCAGTTCTTC.

There are many counts of this clonotype. The chain combines TRBV27 with TRBJ2-1; D unclear. Germline loops: CDR1 MNHEY, CDR2 SMNVEV (reference sequence). V shed 5 bases and J shed 3 bases, with 8 bases lying between them. The CDR3 loop spans 13 amino acids. The CDR3 coding sequence is TGTGCCAGCAGTCCGATGCTCTACAATGAGCAGTTCTTC. This codes for CASSPMLYNEQFF.

The chain recombines TRBV20-1 with TRBJ2-7; D is perhaps TRBD1 (5 bases). Germline loops: CDR1 DFQATT, CDR2 SNEGSKA (reference sequence). V was cut by 3 bases and J by 2 bases, with 14 bases left in between. The CDR3 is 14 residues long. CDR3 residues: CSASPARAAYEQYF. CDR3 nucleotide sequence: TGCAGTGCTAGTCCCGCCAGGGCCGCCTACGAGCAGTACTTC.

This chain joins TRBV10-1 and TRBJ2-2; the match to TRBD2 covers 10 bases. The CDR3 runs 18 residues. CDR1 is WNHNN and CDR2 is SYGVQD in the germline V gene (reference sequence). The J segment lost 5 bases and the V segment lost 2 bases, leaving 11 bases of the junction unmatched. CDR3 amino acids: CASSEPPSSGSRTGELFF. The DNA of the CDR3 is TGCGCCAGCAGTGAGCCCCCATCTAGCGGGAGTCGAACCGGGGAGCTGTTTTTT.

This clonotype was counted at least ten times. The gene calls are TRBV3-1 and TRBJ1-5; perhaps TRBD1 as D (6 bases). CDR3 length: 17 residues. The V gene's germline CDR1 is LGHDT and CDR2 YNNKEL (reference sequence). Trimming stripped 0 bases from V and 6 bases from J, with 18 bases between. CDR3 loop: CASSQDFTGLGRQPQHF. The DNA of the CDR3 is TGTGCCAGCAGCCAAGATTTTACAGGGTTGGGACGTCAGCCCCAGCATTTT. Based on the CDR3 plus reference TRBV3-1 and TRBJ1-5, the full variable domain is DTAVSQTPKYLVTQMGNDKSIKCEQNLGHDTMYWYKQDSKKFLKIMFSYNNKELIINETVPNRFSPKSPDKAHLNLHINSLELGDSAVYFCASSQDFTGLGRQPQHFGDGTRLSIL.

This clonotype has at least ten counts. The chain recombines TRBV2 with TRBJ2-1; D gene unclear. CDR1 and CDR2 (germline): SNHLY, FYNNEI. The CDR3 length is 13 residues. V was cut by 4 bases and J by 2 bases, with 6 bases left in between. This chain's CDR3 is CASSGTTYNEQFF. The CDR3 region has the DNA TGTGCCAGCAGTGGAACAACCTACAATGAGCAGTTCTTC.

This clonotype was detected many times. The V call is TRBV6-1, the J call TRBJ1-1; D perhaps matches TRBD1 (6 bases). Trimming pared 8 bases from V and 0 bases from J, leaving 16 bases between. This CDR3 is 15 amino acids long. Germline V CDR1 and CDR2: MNHNS, SASEGT. Here the CDR3 reads CASCPGHSLNTEAFF. Here the CDR3 DNA reads TGTGCCAGCTGTCCGGGACACTCATTGAACACTGAAGCTTTCTTT.

This clonotype was counted once. This rearrangement joins TRBV7-2 to TRBJ2-1, with 13 nucleotides matching TRBD2. V gave up 1 base and J gave up 10 bases; unmatched junction bases: 16. Germline V CDR1 and CDR2: SGHTA, FQGNSA. This CDR3 is 19 amino acids long. CDR3 bases: TGTGCCAGCAGCTTAGAATGGGGACTAGCGGGGAAATCTACATCCGAGCAGTTCTTC. Protein: CASSLEWGLAGKSTSEQFF.

This clonotype came up many times. The genes are TRBV14 and TRBJ2-6; 8 bases are a match to TRBD2. Germline V gene sequence: CDR1 SGHDN, CDR2 FVKESK. The CDR3 totals 17 residues. With 0 bases clipped from V and 2 bases from J, the junction kept 3 bases outside the gene matches. The CDR3 DNA sequence: TGTGCCAGCAGCCAAGACCCCGGGAGGGCTGGGGCCAACGTCCTGACTTTC. It is translated as CASSQDPGRAGANVLTF.

This clonotype was recorded once. The germline gene is not matched at one end of the junction; a read error may be the cause. The chain recombines TRBV7-9 with TRBJ2-5; the D gene could be TRBD1 or TRBD2 (5 bases each). Germline V CDR1 and CDR2: SEHNR, FQNEAQ (reference sequence). The CDR3 totals 11 residues. The CDR3 coding sequence is TGTGCCAGCAGCCCCGGGACGGCAAAGCACTTC. Its protein is CASSPGTAKHF.

The count of this clonotype is one. The rearrangement links TRBV20-1 to TRBJ1-1, with D possibly TRBD1 on 5 matching bases. Trimming stripped 0 bases from V and 4 bases from J, with 15 bases between. The CDR3 totals 15 residues. CDR1 and CDR2 from the germline V gene are DFQATT and SNEGSKA (reference sequence). CDR3 residues: CSARDGDGWGTEAFF. DNA for the CDR3: TGCAGTGCTAGAGATGGGGACGGGTGGGGCACTGAAGCTTTCTTT.

This clonotype has at least ten counts. This chain links TRBV10-3 with TRBJ2-5, with 14 bases lining up with TRBD2. This CDR3 has 15 residues. The junction had 6 bases not matched to a gene; V was cut back by 8 bases and J by 4 bases. CDR1 is ENHRY and CDR2 is SYGVKD in the germline V gene. The CDR3 reads CAIARGTSGGETQYF. The CDR3 nucleotides are TGTGCCATCGCCCGAGGGACTAGCGGGGGAGAGACCCAGTACTTC.

This clonotype was observed at least ten times. V is TRBV6-2 or TRBV6-3 and J is TRBJ2-5; D gene unclear. This CDR3 is 16 amino acids long. V was pared by 6 bases and J by 1 base, with 18 bases between. CDR1 MNHEY and CDR2 SVGEGT come from the germline V gene. CDR3 in DNA: TGTGCCAGCAGAAACCCTCTCTTGCGAACCCAAGAGACCCAGTACTTC. Amino acid sequence: CASRNPLLRTQETQYF.

This clonotype appeared a few times. V gene TRBV5-5 combines with J gene TRBJ2-2, with 12 bases that match TRBD2. The CDR3 is 16 amino acids. Germline-derived CDR1 and CDR2 are SGHKS and YYEKEE (reference sequence). Trimming took 0 bases from V and 4 from J; bases not matched to a gene: 1. Here the CDR3 DNA reads TGTGCCAGCAGCTTGGGGACTAGCGGGGCCACCGGGGAGCTGTTTTTT. This translates into CASSLGTSGATGELFF.

The chain combines TRBV4-1 with TRBJ2-1; the match to TRBD2 covers 7 bases. Germline V lookup: CDR1 MGHRA, CDR2 YSYEKL. V shed 4 bases, J shed 4 bases, and the junction held 4 bases outside the gene matches. This CDR3 region has 14 residues. The CDR3 is CASSPMGGYNEQFF. The CDR3 nucleotides read TGCGCCAGCAGCCCGATGGGGGGGTACAATGAGCAGTTCTTC.

This clonotype has ten or more counts. The V call is TRBV27, the J call TRBJ2-3, with 15 bases aligning to TRBD2. CDR1 and CDR2 from the germline V gene are MNHEY and SMNVEV (reference sequence). The CDR3 is 19 residues long. The ends lost 5 bases at V and 2 bases at J; junction bases unmatched: 11. The CDR3 sequence is CASSPRLGLAGGFTDTQYF. The CDR3 DNA is TGTGCCAGCAGTCCACGACTCGGACTAGCGGGAGGGTTCACAGATACGCAGTATTTT.

This clonotype was picked up many times. The J gene is TRBJ2-5, the V gene TRBV20-1; the D is unclear. The CDR3 contains 12 residues. Between the trimmed V and J ends, which lost 7 bases and 1 base, there was a span of 10 bases. Per the germline V gene, CDR1 is DFQATT and CDR2 is SNEGSKA (reference sequence). The CDR3 DNA reads TGCAGTGTCGGTGGGATCCAAGAGACCCAGTACTTC. Residues: CSVGGIQETQYF.